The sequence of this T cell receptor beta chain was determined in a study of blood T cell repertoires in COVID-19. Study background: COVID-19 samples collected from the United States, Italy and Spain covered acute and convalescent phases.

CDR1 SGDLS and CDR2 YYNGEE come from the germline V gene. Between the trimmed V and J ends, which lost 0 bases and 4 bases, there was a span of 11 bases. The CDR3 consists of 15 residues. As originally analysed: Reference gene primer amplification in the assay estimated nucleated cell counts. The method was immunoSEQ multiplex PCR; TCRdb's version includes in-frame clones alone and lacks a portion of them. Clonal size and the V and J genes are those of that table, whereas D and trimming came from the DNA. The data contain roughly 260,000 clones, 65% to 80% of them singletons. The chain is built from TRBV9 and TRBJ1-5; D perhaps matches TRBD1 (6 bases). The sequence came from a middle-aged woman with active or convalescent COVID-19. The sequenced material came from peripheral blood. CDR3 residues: CASSVGPQGNQPQHF. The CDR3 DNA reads TGTGCCAGCAGCGTAGGTCCCCAGGGGAATCAGCCCCAGCATTTT.